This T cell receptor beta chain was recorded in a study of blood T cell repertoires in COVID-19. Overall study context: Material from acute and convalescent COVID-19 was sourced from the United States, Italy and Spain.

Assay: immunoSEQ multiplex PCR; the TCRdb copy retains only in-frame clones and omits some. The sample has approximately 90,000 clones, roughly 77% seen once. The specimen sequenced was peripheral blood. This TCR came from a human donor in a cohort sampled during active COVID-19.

The CDR3 is CASSLAGDAGYTF. The CDR3 DNA is TGTGCCAGCAGCTTAGCAGGGGATGCTGGCTACACCTTC. V and J are TRBV11-2 and TRBJ1-2; TRBD1 might be the D (6 bases). Per germline, CDR1 SGHAT and CDR2 FQNNGV. The CDR3 loop spans 13 amino acids. Deletions cut 1 base from V and 7 bases from J, with 10 bases between.